Below, 20 T cell receptor beta chains from the same sample are listed, as sequenced in a study of cytomegalovirus exposure and HLA in healthy donors. The study ran its PCR with 60 Vbeta and 13 Jbeta primers. Assay used: immunoSEQ multiplex PCR; TCRdb lists only in-frame clones, some missing. The sample has roughly 110,000 clones, roughly 82% seen once; the top ten hold roughly 6%. Material: PBMCs. All receptors come from a woman aged 45-60 years in good health and CMV-seropositive.

With respect to this clone: The junction departs from germline at one end; a sequencing error may be responsible. The chain links TRBV5-1 to TRBJ2-7; 8 nucleotides agree with TRBD1. This CDR3 region has 15 residues. Germline lookup yields CDR1 SGHRS and CDR2 YFSETQ. CDR3 residues: CATSPETDRAYEQYF. The CDR3 DNA reads TGCGCCACCAGCCCGGAAACGGACAGGGCTTACGAGCAGTACTTC.

This clone was observed a few times. The rearrangement joins TRBV5-6 to TRBJ1-1; D remains unclear. Germline assignment: CDR1 SGHDT and CDR2 YYEEEE. The CDR3 sequence is 14 residues long. Trimming stripped 4 bases from V and 0 bases from J, with 10 bases between. This chain's CDR3 is CASSLGNMNTEAFF. The CDR3 nucleotides read TGTGCCAGCAGCCTCGGGAATATGAACACTGAAGCTTTCTTT.

J is TRBJ2-5 and V is TRBV7-2; the match to TRBD1 covers 8 bases. From germline, CDR1 is SGHTA and CDR2 FQGNSA. The CDR3 consists of 13 residues. The J segment lost 5 bases and the V segment lost 4 bases, leaving 3 bases of the junction unmatched. The DNA of the CDR3 is TGTGCCAGCAGCTGGCAGGGGGCCGAGACCCAGTACTTC. Residues: CASSWQGAETQYF.

CDR3 protein: CASSLDTHYGYTF. Written as DNA, the CDR3 is TGCGCCAGCAGCTTGGACACCCACTATGGCTACACCTTC. This sequence joins TRBV5-1 and TRBJ1-2; D ambiguous. The CDR3 covers 13 residues. CDR1 is SGHRS and CDR2 is YFSETQ in the germline V gene. V gave up 0 bases and J gave up 3 bases, with 6 bases separating them.

The rearrangement joins TRBV12-5 to TRBJ1-2; maybe TRBD1 (6 bases). Per the germline V gene, CDR1 is LGHNT and CDR2 is FRNRAP. V shed 1 base and J shed 10 bases, with 7 bases lying between them. CDR3 length equals 11 residues. CDR3 nucleotide sequence: TGTGCTAGTGGTTTGGGGGGGCACTACACCTTC. Protein product: CASGLGGHYTF.

The chain uses TRBV5-1 and TRBJ2-3; 7 nucleotides agree with TRBD1. CDR1 SGHRS and CDR2 YFSETQ come from the germline V gene. V lost 0 bases and J lost 10; bases outside the gene matches: 11. The CDR3 spans 15 residues. The chain's CDR3 is CASSLEVSGQEPQYF. In DNA, the CDR3 is TGCGCCAGCAGCTTGGAGGTTTCAGGACAGGAGCCGCAGTATTTT.

The chain uses TRBV5-1 and TRBJ1-2; 8 bases are a match to TRBD1. V gave up 1 base and J gave up 6 bases; unmatched junction bases: 5. The CDR3 has 14 amino acids. Germline CDR1 is SGHRS and CDR2 is YFSETQ. The CDR3 DNA is TGCGCCAGCAGCTTGCCTGACAGGGGAAATGGCTACACCTTC. This translates into CASSLPDRGNGYTF. Full variable domain (rest looked up from reference TRBV5-1 and TRBJ1-2): KAGVTQTPRYLIKTRGQQVTLSCSPISGHRSVSWYQQTPGQGLQFLFEYFSETQRNKGNFPGRFSGRQFSNSRSEMNVSTLELGDSALYLCASSLPDRGNGYTFGSGTRLTVV.

The CDR3 protein is CAWAKAGGNTGELFF. CDR3 sequence (DNA): TGTGCCTGGGCTAAAGCGGGGGGCAACACCGGGGAGCTGTTTTTT. The chain joins TRBV30 to TRBJ2-2, with 9 nucleotides matching TRBD2. There are 15 residues in the CDR3. Per germline, CDR1 GTSNPN and CDR2 SVGIG (reference sequence). Trimming took 5 bases from V and 2 from J; bases not matched to a gene: 6.

The J gene is TRBJ1-2, the V gene TRBV28; tentative D call: TRBD1 (5 bases). This CDR3 spans 13 amino acids. V lost 2 bases and J 8 bases, leaving 12 bases between the germline ends. Germline V lookup: CDR1 MDHEN, CDR2 SYDVKM. The CDR3 reads CASSLLIGGGYTF. As DNA, the CDR3 is TGTGCCAGCAGTTTACTCATCGGGGGGGGCTACACCTTC.

This chain uses TRBV2 with TRBJ1-6; 7 bases are shared with TRBD1. Trimming cost V 9 bases and J 1 base; bases outside gene matches: 6. CDR3 length: 15 residues. The germline gives CDR1 SNHLY, CDR2 FYNNEI. This chain's CDR3 is CARENRGSYNSPLHF. The CDR3 DNA is TGTGCCAGGGAGAACAGGGGATCCTATAATTCACCCCTCCACTTT.

V is TRBV2 and J is TRBJ2-7; TRBD2 matches 7 bases. The CDR3 runs to 14 residues. Losses at the gene ends were 4 bases for V and 1 base for J; bases not matched to a gene: 4. Germline CDR1 SNHLY, CDR2 FYNNEI. The CDR3, as DNA: TGTGCCAGCAGTGGCGGGGGTCCGTCCTACGAGCAGTACTTC. It yields the protein CASSGGGPSYEQYF.

V usage is TRBV4-3 and J usage is TRBJ1-3, with D possibly TRBD1 on 6 matching bases. The CDR3 is 16 amino acids. Germline values: CDR1 LGHNA, CDR2 YSLEER. Trimming pared 1 base from V and 0 bases from J, leaving 10 bases between. This CDR3 reads CASSQGTASSGNTIYF. The CDR3, as DNA: TGCGCCAGCAGCCAAGGGACAGCCAGCTCTGGAAACACCATATATTTT.

The gene calls are TRBV2 and TRBJ1-1; D unresolved. This CDR3 is 11 amino acids long. Trimming left V 3 bases short and J 13 bases short, with 12 bases between. The germline V gene has CDR1 SNHLY and CDR2 FYNNEI. The CDR3 sequence: CASSERQLVFF. In DNA form, the CDR3 reads TGTGCCAGCAGTGAGAGGCAACTCGTTTTCTTT.

This clone has only a few counts. The rearrangement uses TRBV9 and TRBJ2-2; TRBD1 matches 7 bases. V shed 0 bases, J shed 4 bases, and the junction held 3 bases outside the gene matches. Per the germline V gene, CDR1 is SGDLS and CDR2 is YYNGEE. CDR3 length: 15 residues. The CDR3 nucleotides read TGTGCCAGCAGCGTAGGCCAGGGGGTCACCGGGGAGCTGTTTTTT. This encodes CASSVGQGVTGELFF.

The CDR3 here is CASSALGSNGYTF. DNA for the CDR3: TGTGCCAGCAGCGCATTGGGGAGTAATGGCTACACCTTC. The rearrangement uses TRBV7-9 and TRBJ1-2; D not resolved. Trimming pared 5 bases from V and 6 bases from J, leaving 13 bases between. The CDR3 spans 13 residues. Germline V gene lookup returns CDR1 SEHNR and CDR2 FQNEAQ (reference sequence).

The chain joins TRBV7-3 to TRBJ2-6, with D unresolved. The CDR3 sequence is 16 residues long. Trimming stripped 5 bases from V and 2 bases from J, with 13 bases between. CDR1 is SGHTA and CDR2 is FQGTGA in the germline V gene. The CDR3 coding sequence is TGTGCCAGCAGCCTAAACCCTAATGCTGGGGCCAACGTCCTGACTTTC. Translation gives CASSLNPNAGANVLTF.

This sequence joins TRBV29-1 and TRBJ2-2; TRBD1 agrees at 11 bases. The germline V gene encodes CDR1 SQVTM and CDR2 ANQGSEA. The J segment lost 8 bases and the V segment lost 6 bases, leaving 8 bases of the junction unmatched. The CDR3 has 14 residues. Here the CDR3 reads CSVGRDRGYGELFF. Here the CDR3 DNA reads TGCAGCGTCGGGCGGGACAGGGGGTATGGGGAGCTGTTTTTT.

The genes are TRBV6-1 and TRBJ1-1; D is possibly TRBD1 (5 bases). CDR3 length: 13 amino acids. V lost 2 bases, J lost 5 bases, and 9 bases lay in between. Germline V gene data show CDR1 as MNHNS and CDR2 as SASEGT. This CDR3 reads CASSEWGETEAFF. The DNA for the CDR3 is TGTGCCAGCAGTGAATGGGGGGAAACTGAAGCTTTCTTT.

The V call is TRBV28, the J call TRBJ2-1; weak D call: TRBD2 (6 bases). V was pared by 5 bases and J by 0 bases, with 11 bases between. Germline loops: CDR1 MDHEN, CDR2 SYDVKM. The CDR3 covers 15 residues. CDR3 DNA sequence: TGTGCCAGCAGTGCCCCCGGGAGCTCCTACAATGAGCAGTTCTTC. Translated: CASSAPGSSYNEQFF.

The rearrangement joins TRBV9 to TRBJ1-3; 10 nucleotides align to TRBD1. Germline-derived CDR1 and CDR2 are SGDLS and YYNGEE. The CDR3 runs to 13 residues. Trimming took 7 bases from V and 14 from J; bases not matched to a gene: 12. This CDR3 is CASDAGQGHVLYF. CDR3 coding DNA: TGTGCCAGCGACGCGGGACAGGGGCACGTTTTATATTTT.